This T cell receptor beta chain was recovered during a study of control samples from healthy donors and cancer patients. This clone occurred a few times. This CDR3 comprises 18 residues. J lost 2 bases, V lost 0 bases, and 10 bases had no gene match. Germline CDR1 LGHDT, CDR2 YNNKEL (reference sequence). The assay was immunoSEQ multiplex PCR, and TCRdb's table has in-frame clones only and misses some. The data show 140,000 or so clones, under 90% seen once. Sequencing was carried out using blood. This clonotype originated in a man aged 25 to 40 in good health. The chain links TRBV3-1 (or the pseudogene TRBV3-2) to TRBJ2-7, with 10 bases identical to TRBD2. Here the CDR3 reads CASSQEDRRTSGTYEQYF. For the CDR3, the DNA is TGTGCCAGCAGCCAAGAAGATCGGCGGACTAGCGGAACCTACGAGCAGTACTTC.